This T cell receptor beta chain is from a study of T cell changes during pregnancy in multiple sclerosis. The assay was immunoSEQ multiplex PCR, and TCRdb's table has in-frame clones only and misses some. The data show approximately 71,000 clones, roughly 92% seen once. Germline V gives CDR1 GTSNPN, CDR2 SVGIG (reference sequence). The V gene lost 7 bases and the J gene lost 5 bases, with 14 bases spanning the gap. The CDR3 runs to 13 residues. The sequence was collected from a female donor with multiple sclerosis, enrolled in a pregnancy study. The chain couples TRBV30 to TRBJ2-2, with unresolved D. Here the sequenced sample was peripheral blood, taken in the second trimester of pregnancy. The CDR3 DNA follows: TGTGCCTTTCTGAGGCTACTGACCGGGGAGCTGTTTTTT. Its protein is CAFLRLLTGELFF.